The clone carrying this T cell receptor beta chain was seen a few times. What it binds is unknown. Looked up from germline, CDR1 is SGHRS and CDR2 is YFSETQ. The J segment lost 0 bases and the V segment lost 8 bases, leaving 5 bases of the junction unmatched. The CDR3 covers 14 residues. The data were obtained in a study of cytomegalovirus exposure and HLA in healthy donors. Background on the study: Within an early data release were about 90 million unique TCRs drawn from HLA-typed donors.

With 60 Vbeta and 13 Jbeta primers, the PCR was carried out. Sequencing used immunoSEQ multiplex PCR; TCRdb keeps in-frame clones, though not all of them. This table holds 130,000 or so clones, about 8.6% found once. General study points: Cytomegalovirus association was assigned to about 150 TCR beta chains. Later work found most CMV-associated TCR beta chains apparently HLA-restricted. Indistinguishable V segments, including TRBV6-2 and TRBV6-3, were excluded.

The TCR originated in a woman in her forties in good health and CMV-seropositive. This chain links TRBV5-1 with TRBJ1-3; 7 bases fit TRBD1. Input material: PBMCs. Here the CDR3 reads CASKGASSGNTIYF. CDR3 DNA: TGCGCCAGTAAGGGGGCCAGCTCTGGAAACACCATATATTTT.